This T cell receptor (beta chain) comes out of a study of cytomegalovirus exposure and HLA in healthy donors. PCR was performed using 60 Vbeta and 13 Jbeta primers. The protocol was immunoSEQ multiplex PCR, while the TCRdb copy is restricted to in-frame clones and leaves out a portion. The top ten clones hold approximately 4% of a sample with 100,000 to 150,000 clones, about 84% of them seen once. The sequence was collected from a man aged 18 to 30 in good health and CMV-seropositive. The sequencing sample was made of PBMCs.

CDR3 coding DNA: TGTGCCTGGAATCCTATCTCGGGGGAAAAACTGTTTTTT. It yields the protein CAWNPISGEKLFF. The gene calls are TRBV30 and TRBJ1-4; D ambiguous. Germline V gives CDR1 GTSNPN, CDR2 SVGIG (reference sequence). There are 13 residues in the CDR3. V gave up 4 bases and J gave up 8 bases, with 14 bases separating them. Full variable domain (outside the CDR3, taken from reference TRBV30 and TRBJ1-4): SQTIHQWPATLVQPVGSPLSLECTVEGTSNPNLYWYRQAAGRGLQLLFYSVGIGQISSEVPQNLSASRPQDRQFILSSKKLLLSDSGFYLCAWNPISGEKLFFGSGTQLSVL.